The 6 T cell receptor beta chains in this list originate from one sample, sequenced in a study of T cells in women clearing cervical HPV infection. Sequencing used immunoSEQ multiplex PCR; TCRdb keeps in-frame clones, though not all of them. Its table lists 20,000 to 25,000 clones. Specimen: blood buffy coat. Receptors originate from a woman aged 18 to 75 with a cervical HPV16 infection that either progressed to CIN3+ or cleared (not recorded which).

Points on this clone: From the germline J gene comes the end of the CDR3, since the read stops 3 residues before it. The J gene is TRBJ1-1, the V gene TRBV20-1; no clear D gene. V shed 4 bases and J shed 3 bases, with 15 bases lying between them. The germline gives CDR1 DFQATT, CDR2 SNEGSKA (reference sequence). This CDR3 is built from 14 residues. Here the CDR3 reads CSANPQQFYTEAFF. The DNA read from the CDR3 is TGCAGTGCTAACCCCCAACAATTTTACACTGAA.

Notes on this clone: Read sequence stops 3 residues before the CDR3 end, and the germline J gene provides the missing end. The chain uses TRBV19 and TRBJ2-7; 10 bases align to TRBD1. Germline trimming cut 6 bases from V and 4 bases from J; bases unmatched to any gene: 6. Germline V lookup: CDR1 LNHDA, CDR2 SQIVND (reference sequence). The CDR3 extends over 14 amino acids. The CDR3 spells CASSRDRGGYEQYF. The DNA read from the CDR3 is TGTGCCAGTAGCCGGGACAGGGGAGGTTACGAG.

On this clone: The read ends 3 residues early relative to the CDR3; the germline J gene fills the gap. The J gene is TRBJ1-5, the V gene TRBV30; TRBD1 might be the D (6 bases). Germline CDR1 GTSNPN, CDR2 SVGIG (reference sequence). The CDR3 runs to 15 residues. V dropped 1 base and J dropped 0 bases, with 10 bases sitting between them. The chain's CDR3 is CAWSGGRLSNQPQHF. The covered CDR3 bases are TGTGCCTGGAGTGGGGGGCGTCTTAGCAATCAGCCC. Full variable domain (remainder filled in from reference TRBV30 and TRBJ1-5): SQTIHQWPATLVQPVGSPLSLECTVEGTSNPNLYWYRQAAGRGLQLLFYSVGIGQISSEVPQNLSASRPQDRQFILSSKKLLLSDSGFYLCAWSGGRLSNQPQHFGDGTRLSIL.

On this clone itself: The observed sequence ends 3 residues before the CDR3 terminus, with the missing tail filled in from the germline J gene. The V call is TRBV28, the J call TRBJ2-3, with 10 bases identical to TRBD2. The V gene end was trimmed by 6 bases and the J gene end by 5 bases; junction bases not matched to a gene: 11. This CDR3 is built from 16 residues. Germline lookup yields CDR1 MDHEN and CDR2 SYDVKM. Incomplete CDR3 DNA: TGTGCCAGCAGATCACCCGGACTAGCGGAGAGAGATACG. Translation gives CASRSPGLAERDT. The full CDR3 protein is CASRSPGLAERDTQYF.

Partial CDR3 DNA: TGTGCCAGCACCGTCTATAAAGCGGGAGGGAGTGAG. Translating it yields CASTVYKAGGSE. The whole CDR3 protein reads CASTVYKAGGSEQFF. This chain connects TRBV2 to TRBJ2-1, with 10 bases identical to TRBD2. The missing CDR3 end, 3 residues past where the read stops, is filled in from the germline J gene. CDR3 length: 15 amino acids. Germline V gene sequence: CDR1 SNHLY, CDR2 FYNNEI. V was pared by 7 bases and J by 9 bases, with 12 bases of the junction left unmatched. Full variable domain (remainder filled in from reference TRBV2 and TRBJ2-1): EPEVTQTPSHQVTQMGQEVILRCVPISNHLYFYWYRQILGQKVEFLVSFYNNEISEKSEIFDDQFSVERPDGSNFTLKIRSTKLEDSAMYFCASTVYKAGGSEQFFGPGTRLTVL.

About this clone: The read halts 3 residues ahead of the CDR3 end, with the missing end drawn from the germline J gene. V gene TRBV7-8 combines with J gene TRBJ1-2; 8 nucleotides match TRBD1. Germline assignment: CDR1 SGHVS and CDR2 FQNEAQ. The CDR3 extends over 15 amino acids. The sequenced CDR3 bases are TGTGCCAGCAGCATAGACTCAGGACAGGGTACAGGC. Its translation: CASSIDSGQGTG. The entire CDR3 is CASSIDSGQGTGYTF.